The rows below give T cell receptor beta chains drawn from one sample of a study of Graves' ophthalmopathy and Graves' hyperthyroidism. TCRdb re-analysed the multiplex PCR reads in MiXCR, keeping a single row per CDR3 protein. Among about 1.1 million distinct CDR3 sequences listed, about 40% were seen once. Sequenced input: peripheral blood or thyroid tissue (not recorded which). The receptors were gathered from an adult man with Graves' hyperthyroidism. CDR3s include the opening cysteine and the closing phenylalanine or tryptophan. The D gene is left open where the match is weak. The size of a clone is reported for some rows only, either as once, few or many, or as a class for expanded clones.

V	D	length	J	size	DNA	CDR3
TRBV25-1	TRBD2	13	TRBJ2-7	NA	TGTGCTAGAGTTGGCGGGGGTGGCCACGAGCAGTACTTC	CARVGGGGHEQYF
TRBV25-1	NA	12	TRBJ2-2	many	TGTGCCAGCAACGCGGACACCGGGGAGCTGTTTTTT	CASNADTGELFF
TRBV5-6	NA	15	TRBJ1-3	NA	TGTGCCAGCAGCTTCGACAGGAGGGGAAGAAACACCATATATTTT	CASSFDRRGRNTIYF
TRBV7-3	TRBD1	13	TRBJ1-1	NA	TGTGCCAGCAGCCCTGGGACAGGATGGGCAGCTTTCTTT	CASSPGTGWAAFF
TRBV7-9	NA	12	TRBJ1-1	few	TGTGCCAGCAGCAAGATACGGACTGAAGCTTTCTTT	CASSKIRTEAFF
TRBV7-3	NA	14	TRBJ1-3	NA	TGTGCCAGCAGCTTTGAGGCGGGAGCGAACACCATATATTTT	CASSFEAGANTIYF
TRBV9	TRBD2	16	TRBJ2-7	few	TGTGCCAGCAGAAGGACTAGCGGGAACGGAATCTACGAGCAGTACTTC	CASRRTSGNGIYEQYF
TRBV29-1	NA	15	TRBJ2-1	few	TGCAGCGTTGTTCTCGAGACTCAAGGGCGCAATGAGCAGTTCTTC	CSVVLETQGRNEQFF
TRBV12-3/TRBV12-4	NA	13	TRBJ1-2	many	TGTGCCAGCAGATGGGGAATTAACTATGGCTACACCTTC	CASRWGINYGYTF
TRBV29-1	NA	12	TRBJ1-1	NA	TGCAGCGTGGAGGGGGACGGCACTGAAGCTTTCTTT	CSVEGDGTEAFF
TRBV9	NA	12	TRBJ1-2	NA	TGTGCCAGCAGCAGGACAGACGGGACATACACCTTC	CASSRTDGTYTF
TRBV5-1	NA	15	TRBJ1-1	NA	TGCGCCAGCAGCTTGGGTCCCACTGAAGGTACTGAAGCTTTCTTT	CASSLGPTEGTEAFF
TRBV7-2	TRBD2	17	TRBJ2-3	few	TGTGCCAGCAGCCTATGGACTAGCGGGAGATCGACAGATACGCAGTATTTT	CASSLWTSGRSTDTQYF
TRBV7-4	NA	13	TRBJ2-7	many	TGTGCCAGCAGCTTATCGCAGGAATACGAGCAGTACTTC	CASSLSQEYEQYF
TRBV15	TRBD2	16	TRBJ2-2	NA	TGTGCCACCAGCGTTAGCGGGAGGGGGTACACCGGGGAGCTGTTTTTT	CATSVSGRGYTGELFF
TRBV4-1	NA	15	TRBJ1-1	NA	TGTGCCAGCAGCCAAGATTTACAGGGAAAAACTGAAGCTTTCTTT	CASSQDLQGKTEAFF
TRBV5-6	TRBD2	17	TRBJ2-5	NA	TGTGCCAGCAGCTCAGTAGACGGCGGGGGGGCCCAGGAGACCCAGTACTTC	CASSSVDGGGAQETQYF
TRBV3-1	TRBD1	15	TRBJ2-7	NA	TGTGCCAGCAGCCAAAAAGGACAGGGGTCCTACGAGCAGTACTTC	CASSQKGQGSYEQYF
TRBV6-5	NA	16	TRBJ2-5	few	TGTGCCAGCAGTAAAGGGACAATCGCTACACAAGAGACCCAGTACTTC	CASSKGTIATQETQYF
TRBV5-5	NA	14	TRBJ2-2	many	TGTGCCAGCAGCCCGACTAGACTCAGCGGGGAGCTGTTTTTT	CASSPTRLSGELFF
TRBV10-2	TRBD1	14	TRBJ2-7	NA	TGCGCCAGCAGGGCGGACAGGGGGCAATGGGAGCAGTACTTC	CASRADRGQWEQYF
TRBV7-8	NA	15	TRBJ1-5	many	TGTGCCAGCAGCTTACTGCAGGGTCAGGGTCAGCCCCAGCATTTT	CASSLLQGQGQPQHF
TRBV7-9	NA	14	TRBJ2-7	many	TGTGCCAGCAGCTTCATGGTATCTCCTAGCGAGCAGTACTTC	CASSFMVSPSEQYF
TRBV9	NA	14	TRBJ2-5	many	TGTGCCAGCAGCGTAGACCAGACGGGGGAGACCCAGTACTTC	CASSVDQTGETQYF
TRBV28	TRBD1	16	TRBJ1-5	NA	TGTGCCAGCACCACCTTTGGGACAGGGGTGTCGGAGCCCCAGCATTTT	CASTTFGTGVSEPQHF
TRBV7-9	NA	13	TRBJ1-3	NA	TGTGCCAGCAGCTTAGAAGCTGGAAACACCGTATATTTT	CASSLEAGNTVYF
TRBV7-2	NA	18	TRBJ1-4	NA	TGCGCCAGCAACCAAGATCCTAAGGGTGCCGCAACTAATGAAAAACTGTTTTTT	CASNQDPKGAATNEKLFF
TRBV19	NA	15	TRBJ2-2	NA	TGTGCCAGTAGTATCCTTGCTACGAACACCGGGGAGCTGTTTTTT	CASSILATNTGELFF
TRBV11-2	TRBD1	15	TRBJ1-4	many	TGTGCCAGCAGCGCAGCGACAGGGAGTTTTGAAAAACTGTTTTTT	CASSAATGSFEKLFF
TRBV4-3	TRBD1	19	TRBJ1-2	NA	TGCGCCAGCAGCCAAAAACCCGGGACAGGGGGCGCAACTCCCTTTGGCTACACCTTC	CASSQKPGTGGATPFGYTF
TRBV12-3/TRBV12-4	NA	15	TRBJ1-5	NA	TGTGCCAGCAGTTCCCATGGGAATAGCAATCAGCCCCAGCATTTT	CASSSHGNSNQPQHF
TRBV2	NA	13	TRBJ1-2	many	TGTGCCAGCCGCCTGGAGGGAAGCTATGGCTACACCTTC	CASRLEGSYGYTF
TRBV12-3/TRBV12-4	NA	13	TRBJ1-1	many	TGTGCCAGCAGTTTAGCCAAGAACACTGAAGCTTTCTTT	CASSLAKNTEAFF
TRBV10-2	TRBD2	15	TRBJ2-7	NA	TGTGCCAGCGCCGGTGGGGGACTAGCGGGTTTCGAGCAGTACTTC	CASAGGGLAGFEQYF
TRBV9	NA	13	TRBJ1-1	NA	TGTGCCAGCAGCATGAGCGGAGGGACTGAAGCTTTCTTT	CASSMSGGTEAFF
TRBV7-2	NA	14	TRBJ1-1	many	TGTGCCAGCAGCTTAGCCCTTGGAGGCACTGAAGCTTTCTTT	CASSLALGGTEAFF
TRBV10-2	TRBD2	15	TRBJ2-7	NA	TGCGCCGGCAGCCTATCTAGCGGGAGTTCCTACGAGCAGTACTTC	CAGSLSSGSSYEQYF
TRBV5-1	NA	16	TRBJ2-7	few	TGCGCCAGCAGCTTGATCACCCGGACAGATTCGGGCGAGCAGTACTTC	CASSLITRTDSGEQYF
TRBV5-1	NA	15	TRBJ2-2	NA	TGCGCCATCGGCCAGAGTCATGGATGGACCGGGGAGCTGTTTTTT	CAIGQSHGWTGELFF
TRBV12-3/TRBV12-4	NA	11	TRBJ1-2	NA	TGTGCCATCGACTCAGAAGAAGGCTACACCTTC	CAIDSEEGYTF
TRBV20-1	NA	14	TRBJ1-5	NA	TGCAGTGTCAGCCGGGGATGGACCAATCAGCCCCAGCATTTT	CSVSRGWTNQPQHF
TRBV7-9	NA	13	TRBJ1-6	many	TGTGCCAGCAGGGAGGGGTTAGGGTCACCCCTCCACTTT	CASREGLGSPLHF
TRBV19	TRBD1	16	TRBJ1-5	NA	TGTGCCAGCAGTTTAGGAGGGGGCGCCGGGTTCCAGCCCCAGCATTTT	CASSLGGGAGFQPQHF
TRBV15	TRBD1	15	TRBJ2-7	NA	TGTGCCACCAGCACCAAGGGACAGGGCGTCTACGAGCAGTACTTC	CATSTKGQGVYEQYF
TRBV7-9	NA	14	TRBJ2-5	few	TGTGCCAGCAGCCTTAATGGGGGGCCAGAGACCCAGTACTTC	CASSLNGGPETQYF
TRBV20-1	TRBD1	14	TRBJ2-7	many	TGCAGTGCTAGAGTGGGACAGGCAAGCTACGAGCAGTACTTC	CSARVGQASYEQYF
TRBV29-1	TRBD1	15	TRBJ1-5	NA	TGCAGCGCTTCCGGGACAGGGTTAAATGGTCAGCCCCAGCATTTT	CSASGTGLNGQPQHF
TRBV25-1	NA	12	TRBJ2-7	NA	TGTGCCAGCAGGACAGTTTCCTACGAGCAGTACTTC	CASRTVSYEQYF
TRBV4-3	TRBD1	14	TRBJ1-2	few	TGCGCCAGCAGCCAAGGACAGGGGTCCTATGGCTACACCTTC	CASSQGQGSYGYTF
TRBV29-1	TRBD1	14	TRBJ2-7	NA	TGCAGCGTTGGGACAGGATTTGCAACCTACGAGCAGTACTTC	CSVGTGFATYEQYF
TRBV4-2	TRBD2	15	TRBJ2-2	few	TGTGCCAGCAAACGAGCGGGAGGGCTATCCGGGGAGCTGTTTTTT	CASKRAGGLSGELFF
TRBV4-3	TRBD2	16	TRBJ2-7	NA	TGCGCCAGCAGCCAAGCTGGCGGGGGGAGCTCCTACGAGCAGTACTTC	CASSQAGGGSSYEQYF
TRBV20-1	NA	13	TRBJ1-1	many	TGCAGTGCGGCGCCACCACTGAACACTGAAGCTTTCTTT	CSAAPPLNTEAFF
TRBV5-1	NA	16	TRBJ2-7	few	TGCGCCAGCAGCTCCGGGACCGTCGGTCTTCTCGACGAGCAGTACTTC	CASSSGTVGLLDEQYF
TRBV2	NA	13	TRBJ2-2	many	TGTGCCAGCAGTGGAGACAACACCGGGGAGCTGTTTTTT	CASSGDNTGELFF
TRBV25-1	NA	13	TRBJ1-2	NA	TGTGCCAGCAGTGAGCGTCGGTACAGGGGCTACACCTTC	CASSERRYRGYTF
TRBV5-1	NA	15	TRBJ1-6	many	TGCGCCAGCAGCTTGTGGACAGAAGGAAATTCACCCCTCCACTTT	CASSLWTEGNSPLHF
TRBV10-3	TRBD1	15	TRBJ1-5	NA	TGTGCCATCAGACAGGGACAGGGTTTATACCAGCCCCAGCATTTT	CAIRQGQGLYQPQHF
TRBV12-3/TRBV12-4	NA	15	TRBJ1-4	NA	TGTGCCAGCAGTTATGCGACAGGAGTTAATGAAAAACTGTTTTTT	CASSYATGVNEKLFF
TRBV7-8	TRBD1	15	TRBJ2-7	NA	TGTGCCTGCAGCACGGACAACAGGGGAAGGGACGAGCAGTACTTC	CACSTDNRGRDEQYF